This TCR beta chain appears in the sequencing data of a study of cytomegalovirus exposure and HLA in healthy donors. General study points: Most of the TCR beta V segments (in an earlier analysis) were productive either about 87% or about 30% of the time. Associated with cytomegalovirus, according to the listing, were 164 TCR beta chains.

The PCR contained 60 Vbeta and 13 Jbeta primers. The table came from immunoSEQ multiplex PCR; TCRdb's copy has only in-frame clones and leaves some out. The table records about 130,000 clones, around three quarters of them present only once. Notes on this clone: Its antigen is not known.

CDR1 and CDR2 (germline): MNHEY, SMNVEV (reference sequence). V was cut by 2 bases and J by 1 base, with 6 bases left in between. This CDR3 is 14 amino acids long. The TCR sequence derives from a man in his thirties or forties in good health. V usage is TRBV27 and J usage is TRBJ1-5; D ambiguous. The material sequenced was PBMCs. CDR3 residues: CASSLMSSNQPQHF. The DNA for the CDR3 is TGTGCCAGCAGTTTAATGTCAAGCAATCAGCCCCAGCATTTT.